This TCR beta chain was found in a study of shared clonotypes between healthy human individuals. About the research overall: Every donor yielded three CD4 naive, three CD4 memory, two CD8 naive and one CD8 memory plate. Findings and caveats of the study: Memory subsets had estimated richness that was generally smaller than that of naive subsets.

Naive CD8 cells comprised CD45RO-negative, CCR7-positively selected cells, excluding terminally differentiated effector memory CD45RA+ cells. There were only Caucasian adults among the donors, and all lived in Nashville, Tennessee. How the authors handled the data: Filtering differed, since immunoSEQ gave only junction sequences and no quality scores. Method: immunoSEQ multiplex PCR; TCRdb's copy keeps in-frame clones and lacks some. The DNA gave D and trimming, while V, J and clone size come from that table. Seen here are approximately 600,000 clones, around 95% observed once, and the top ten hold approximately 0.11%. A note on this clone: Antigen unknown.

Trimming at V came to 5 bases and at J to 5 bases, leaving 7 bases not matched to a gene. The CDR3 spans 15 residues. Germline CDR1 SGHAT, CDR2 FQNNGV. V usage is TRBV11-2 and J usage is TRBJ1-1, with 11 bases matching TRBD1. The specimen sequenced was naive CD8+ T cells sorted from blood. The source is a woman aged 30 to 39 in good health. The CDR3 region is CASSPDRGQRTEAFF. CDR3 DNA sequence: TGTGCCAGCAGCCCGGACAGGGGGCAGCGGACTGAAGCTTTCTTT.